This T cell receptor beta chain came from a study of CD8+ T cells in alopecia areata. Across the study: A 6-month off-drug phase came after tofacitinib, which had lasted 6 to 18 months. Whole-study results and caveats: Many expanded lesional clones persisted in scalp and blood during tofacitinib.

This clone was picked up a small number of times. What it recognizes is unknown. Extracted RNA was reverse transcribed into cDNA, the sequencing template. Profiling relied on immunoSEQ multiplex PCR, and the TCRdb table lists in-frame clones only, not all of them. Of 90,000 to 120,000 clones in the sample, 80% to 85% were seen once. Treatment of the sample: oral pan-JAK inhibitor, 5-10 mg twice daily. This sequence was found in a human donor with alopecia areata. The material sequenced was CD8+ T cells sorted from blood, taken at week 24, from a patient treated with tofacitinib.

The CDR3: CSVEGTTGADYEQYF. The CDR3 coding sequence is TGCAGCGTTGAAGGGACGACAGGGGCTGACTACGAGCAGTACTTC. V and J are TRBV29-1 and TRBJ2-5, with 8 bases that match TRBD1. The DNA end is a closer match to TRBJ2-7, so the J assignment may be wrong. This CDR3 is 15 amino acids long. The germline V gene encodes CDR1 SQVTM and CDR2 ANQGSEA.